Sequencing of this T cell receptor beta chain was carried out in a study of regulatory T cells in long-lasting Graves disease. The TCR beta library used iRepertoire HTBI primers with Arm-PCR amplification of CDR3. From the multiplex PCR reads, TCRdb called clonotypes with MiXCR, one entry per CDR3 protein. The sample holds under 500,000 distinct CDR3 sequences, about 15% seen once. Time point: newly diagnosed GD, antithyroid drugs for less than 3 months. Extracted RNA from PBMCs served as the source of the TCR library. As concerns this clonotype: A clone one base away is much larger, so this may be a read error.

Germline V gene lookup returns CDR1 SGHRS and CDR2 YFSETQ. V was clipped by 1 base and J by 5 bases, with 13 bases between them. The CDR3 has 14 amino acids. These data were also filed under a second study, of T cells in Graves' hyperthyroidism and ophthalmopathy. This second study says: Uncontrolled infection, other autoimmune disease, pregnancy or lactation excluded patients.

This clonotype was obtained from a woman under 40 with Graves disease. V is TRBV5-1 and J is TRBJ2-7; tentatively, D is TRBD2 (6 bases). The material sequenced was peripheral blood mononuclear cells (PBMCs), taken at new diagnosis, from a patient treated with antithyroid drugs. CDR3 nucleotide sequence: TGCGCCAGCAGCTTGACGGGGGAACTGGACGAGCAGTACTTC. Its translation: CASSLTGELDEQYF.